Sequencing of this T cell receptor (beta chain) was carried out in a study of T-cell memory formation after mild COVID-19. Across the study: Each donor largely had its own TCR clusters. Study-level results: CD4+ contracting clones were found mainly in CM and EM, and CD8+ ones in EMRA. Whether second-wave clones peaking at day 37 were SARS-CoV-2 specific went unconfirmed.

Trimming shortened V by 7 bases and J by 6 bases, and 17 bases separated the two germline ends. CDR3 length equals 14 residues. Germline CDR1 reads SEHNR; CDR2 reads FQNEAQ (reference sequence). This clonotype appeared a few times. Antigen specificity is unknown. TCRdb recomputed calls from the 5' RACE reads with MiXCR, one row per CDR3 protein. The table has around 200,000 distinct CDR3 sequences, about a fifth seen once. The sequence was obtained from an adult woman who had mild COVID-19 (a few samples of this study predate the infection). Cell type and time point are not known. The V gene is TRBV7-9, the J gene TRBJ2-3; D remains ambiguous. What was sequenced was PBMCs or a T cell subset sorted from them (not recorded which). The CDR3 sequence: CASKSVVVWDTQYF. The CDR3 bases are TGTGCCAGCAAAAGCGTGGTAGTTTGGGATACGCAGTATTTT.